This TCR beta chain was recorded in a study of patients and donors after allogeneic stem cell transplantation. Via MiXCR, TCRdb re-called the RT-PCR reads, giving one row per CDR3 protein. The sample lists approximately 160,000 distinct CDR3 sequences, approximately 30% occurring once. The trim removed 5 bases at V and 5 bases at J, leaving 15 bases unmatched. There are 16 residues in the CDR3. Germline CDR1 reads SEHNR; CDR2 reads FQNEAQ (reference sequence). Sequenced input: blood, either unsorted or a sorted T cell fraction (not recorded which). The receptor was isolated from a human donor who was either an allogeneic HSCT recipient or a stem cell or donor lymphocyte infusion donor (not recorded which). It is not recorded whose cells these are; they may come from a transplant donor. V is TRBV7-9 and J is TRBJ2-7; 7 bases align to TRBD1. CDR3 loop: CASSPEVTGAKDEQYF. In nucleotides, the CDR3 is TGTGCCAGCAGCCCCGAGGTAACAGGGGCAAAGGACGAGCAGTACTTC.